This passage covers 27 T cell receptor beta chains from one sample sequenced in a study of blood T cell repertoires in COVID-19. This table comes from immunoSEQ multiplex PCR, and its TCRdb copy is limited to in-frame clones, with some not included. This table has some 510,000 clones, around nine tenths appearing once. Sequenced sample: PBMCs or T cells enriched from blood (not recorded which). The source is a woman in her thirties or forties who had recovered from COVID-19.

The CDR3 coding sequence is TGTGCCAGCAGCTTAGGGGACAGGGCCTATGGCTACACCTTC. Translating gives CASSLGDRAYGYTF. This chain connects TRBV7-2 to TRBJ1-2, with 9 bases aligning to TRBD1. The V and J ends lost 1 base and 4 bases, in that order; junction bases with no gene match: 1. This CDR3 contains 14 residues. Germline V lookup: CDR1 SGHTA, CDR2 FQGNSA.

This clone was picked up a small number of times. V is TRBV4-3 and J is TRBJ1-2; D gene unclear. V lost 0 bases and J 3 bases, leaving 11 bases between the germline ends. The V gene's germline CDR1 is LGHNA and CDR2 YSLEER. The length of the CDR3 is 15 residues. The CDR3 reads CASSQDPEAYYGYTF. The CDR3 DNA reads TGCGCCAGCAGCCAAGATCCTGAGGCCTACTATGGCTACACCTTC.

The chain is built from TRBV6-5 and TRBJ1-1; D not certain. The CDR3 has 13 residues. Trimming stripped 5 bases from V and 5 bases from J, with 12 bases between. CDR1 is MNHEY and CDR2 is SVGAGI in the germline V gene. CDR3 DNA sequence: TGTGCCAGCAGTACGACGGGTCGGACTGAAGCTTTCTTT. This encodes CASSTTGRTEAFF.

This rearrangement joins TRBV6-5 to TRBJ1-5; D gene uncertain. CDR1 and CDR2 (germline): MNHEY, SVGAGI. V shed 2 bases and J shed 0 bases, with 8 bases lying between them. The CDR3 is 15 residues long. For the CDR3, the DNA is TGTGCCAGCAGTTACGCTCAGAATAGCAATCAGCCCCAGCATTTT. Its protein product is CASSYAQNSNQPQHF.

This chain links TRBV6-2 or TRBV6-3 with TRBJ2-5; 8 bases are a match to TRBD2. Germline CDR1 is MNHEY and CDR2 is SVGEGT. J was trimmed by 5 bases and V by 2 bases; bases with no gene match: 7. This CDR3 region has 15 residues. DNA of the CDR3: TGTGCCAGCAGTTACAGATTTCGGGGGGGGGAGACCCAGTACTTC. Translation: CASSYRFRGGETQYF.

The CDR3 nucleotides read TGCAGTTTGGGCTGGTACAATGAGCAGTTCTTC. Amino acids: CSLGWYNEQFF. The chain recombines TRBV20-1 with TRBJ2-1; D is uncertain. This CDR3 is 11 amino acids long. With 8 bases removed from V and 4 bases from J, the gap between germline ends came to 9 bases. Germline V gene lookup returns CDR1 DFQATT and CDR2 SNEGSKA (reference sequence).

J is TRBJ2-7 and V is TRBV12-3 or TRBV12-4; the D is unclear. CDR3 size: 13 residues. The V and J ends lost 3 bases and 2 bases respectively, with 8 bases between them. The CDR3 here is CASSLSNAYEQYF. The CDR3 nucleotides are TGTGCCAGCAGTTTGTCTAATGCCTACGAGCAGTACTTC.

Regarding this clone: Other nucleotide sequences from this sample produce the same CDR3. The chain links TRBV18 to TRBJ1-1; 8 bases are a match to TRBD1. With V trimmed by 3 bases and J by 0 bases, 3 bases remained unmatched. Germline V lookup: CDR1 KGHSH, CDR2 LQKENI. This CDR3 is built from 15 residues. The DNA of the CDR3 is TGTGCCAGCTCACCTAGACAGGGGATGAACACTGAAGCTTTCTTT. It encodes CASSPRQGMNTEAFF.

This CDR3 is CASSQLLAGGPYGQFF. CDR3 in DNA: TGTGCCAGCAGCCAACTCCTAGCGGGAGGGCCCTACGGGCAGTTCTTC. The chain couples TRBV13 to TRBJ2-1; the match to TRBD2 covers 12 bases. Germline trimming cut 5 bases from V and 12 bases from J; bases unmatched to any gene: 14. The CDR3 length is 16 residues. The germline CDR1 and CDR2 sequences are PRHDT and FYEKMQ (reference sequence).

The rearrangement uses TRBV7-8 and TRBJ1-5; 8 nucleotides align to TRBD1. V shed 3 bases, J shed 0 bases, and the junction held 4 bases outside the gene matches. Germline CDR1 and CDR2: SGHVS and FQNEAQ. The CDR3 extends over 16 amino acids. The CDR3 spells CASSFQTGVSNQPQHF. The CDR3 DNA sequence: TGTGCCAGCAGCTTTCAGACAGGGGTTAGCAATCAGCCCCAGCATTTT.

The chain joins TRBV14 to TRBJ1-1; a weak D match, TRBD1 (5 bases). V was clipped by 3 bases and J by 5 bases, with 19 bases between them. The length of the CDR3 is 16 residues. Per germline, CDR1 SGHDN and CDR2 FVKESK. The CDR3 nucleotides are TGTGCCAGCAGCCAGATATCCGGGGGGGGTCGGACTGAAGCTTTCTTT. Protein: CASSQISGGGRTEAFF.

This clone was detected once. The genes are TRBV19 and TRBJ1-5; 9 bases map to TRBD1. The CDR3 spans 13 residues. V shed 9 bases and J 6 bases; nucleotides not matched to a gene: 6. CDR1 and CDR2 from the germline V gene are LNHDA and SQIVND (reference sequence). The DNA of the CDR3 is TGTGCCAGCGGTACAGGGGGCTCTCAGCCCCAGCATTTT. Translation: CASGTGGSQPQHF.

This clone was seen just once. The CDR3 nucleotides are TGTGCCAGCAGTCAAGGGACAGGGGCGAGTGCTTTCTTT. Translation gives CASSQGTGASAFF. This chain joins TRBV6-2 or TRBV6-3 and TRBJ1-1, with 10 positions matching TRBD1. The CDR3 sequence is 13 residues long. V lost 5 bases, J lost 11 bases, and 8 bases stayed unmatched. Germline V gene data show CDR1 as MNHEY and CDR2 as SVGEGT.

This clone was observed a single time. The rearrangement links TRBV7-8 to TRBJ2-3; TRBD2 aligns across 8 bases. CDR1 is SGHVS, CDR2 FQNEAQ, per germline. CDR3 length: 15 residues. The junction had 7 bases not matched to a gene; V was cut back by 5 bases and J by 3 bases. The CDR3 is CASSLSGSLTDTQYF. CDR3 nucleotides: TGTGCCAGCAGCCTGAGCGGGAGTTTGACAGATACGCAGTATTTT.

The genes are TRBV7-2 and TRBJ2-2; unclear D gene. Germline assignment: CDR1 SGHTA and CDR2 FQGNSA. With 2 bases removed from V and 1 base from J, the gap between germline ends came to 11 bases. The CDR3 has 16 residues. This chain's CDR3 is CASSLMQAENTGELFF. CDR3 nucleotide sequence: TGTGCCAGCAGCTTAATGCAGGCCGAGAACACCGGGGAGCTGTTTTTT.

V gene TRBV24-1 combines with J gene TRBJ2-5, with D possibly being TRBD2 (5 bases). V lost 3 bases and J 5 bases, leaving 15 bases between the germline ends. The CDR3 sequence is 15 residues long. From germline, CDR1 is KGHDR and CDR2 SFDVKD. CDR3 amino acids: CATSDHRDLGETQYF. CDR3 nucleotide sequence: TGTGCCACCAGTGATCACCGGGATCTAGGGGAGACCCAGTACTTC.

The chain links TRBV7-2 to TRBJ1-5; 10 bases fit TRBD1. V trimming: 6 bases; J trimming: 2 bases; junction bases outside the gene matches: 13. CDR3 length: 18 amino acids. From germline, CDR1 is SGHTA and CDR2 FQGNSA. CDR3 loop: CASSPATGGLRGNQPQHF. The CDR3 DNA reads as TGTGCCAGCAGTCCCGCGACAGGGGGCTTACGAGGCAATCAGCCCCAGCATTTT.

The chain links TRBV5-6 to TRBJ2-1; TRBD2 agrees at 9 bases. The CDR3 has 15 amino acids. V lost 3 bases to trimming and J lost 4 bases; unmatched junction nucleotides: 5. Per the germline V gene, CDR1 is SGHDT and CDR2 is YYEEEE. For the CDR3, the DNA is TGTGCCAGCAGCTCGTACCTAGCGGGATACAATGAGCAGTTCTTC. Residues: CASSSYLAGYNEQFF. Supplemented by reference TRBV5-6 and TRBJ2-1, the full variable domain reads DAGVTQSPTHLIKTRGQQVTLRCSPKSGHDTVSWYQQALGQGPQFIFQYYEEEERQRGNFPDRFSGHQFPNYSSELNVNALLLGDSALYLCASSSYLAGYNEQFFGPGTRLTVL.

The CDR3 nucleotides are TGTGCCAGCAGCCTACAGGGCTACAATGAGCAGTTCTTC. Amino acids: CASSLQGYNEQFF. This chain links TRBV5-6 with TRBJ2-1; a weak D match, TRBD1 (6 bases). Germline V CDR1 and CDR2: SGHDT, YYEEEE. This CDR3 spans 13 amino acids. V was pared by 4 bases and J by 3 bases, with 8 bases between. Variable domain in full (rest from reference TRBV5-6 and TRBJ2-1): DAGVTQSPTHLIKTRGQQVTLRCSPKSGHDTVSWYQQALGQGPQFIFQYYEEEERQRGNFPDRFSGHQFPNYSSELNVNALLLGDSALYLCASSLQGYNEQFFGPGTRLTVL.

The chain is built from TRBV3-1 (or the pseudogene TRBV3-2) and TRBJ1-2; D gene ambiguous. The CDR3 spans 15 residues. V was pared by 4 bases and J by 3 bases, with 15 bases between. CDR1 is LGHDT, CDR2 YNNKEL, per germline (reference sequence). The CDR3 loop reads CASSLDIEAYYGYTF. The CDR3 DNA follows: TGTGCCAGCAGCCTAGACATAGAGGCTTACTATGGCTACACCTTC.

V gene TRBV27 combines with J gene TRBJ1-1; D is unclear. The CDR3 has 14 residues. Germline CDR1 is MNHEY and CDR2 is SMNVEV (reference sequence). V shed 3 bases and J shed 4 bases, with 12 bases lying between them. The CDR3 protein is CASSLAGLLTEAFF. CDR3 sequence (DNA): TGTGCCAGCAGTTTGGCGGGCCTTCTCACTGAAGCTTTCTTT.

This chain uses TRBV7-9 with TRBJ2-5; no firm D call. The CDR3 contains 14 residues. Germline loops: CDR1 SEHNR, CDR2 FQNEAQ (reference sequence). Trimming shortened V by 3 bases and J by 1 base, and 9 bases separated the two germline ends. The CDR3 DNA sequence: TGTGCCAGCAGCTTCGCCGCAGGCCAAGAGACCCAGTACTTC. It is translated as CASSFAAGQETQYF.

The genes are TRBV19 and TRBJ2-2, with 12 bases lining up with TRBD2. Looked up from germline, CDR1 is LNHDA and CDR2 is SQIVND (reference sequence). This CDR3 contains 16 residues. J was trimmed by 6 bases and V by 2 bases; bases with no gene match: 4. The CDR3 loop reads CASSILASGRAGELFF. The DNA for the CDR3 is TGTGCCAGTAGTATATTAGCTAGCGGGAGGGCCGGGGAGCTGTTTTTT.

The chain combines TRBV4-3 with TRBJ1-2; D is perhaps TRBD1 (5 bases). This CDR3 has 15 residues. The V gene's germline CDR1 is LGHNA and CDR2 YSLEER. Trimming shortened V by 0 bases and J by 4 bases, and 12 bases separated the two germline ends. The CDR3 reads CASSQDMGGSYGYTF. In DNA, the CDR3 is TGCGCCAGCAGCCAAGATATGGGGGGATCCTATGGCTACACCTTC.

The chain joins TRBV7-2 to TRBJ1-5; unclear D gene. Germline V gene sequence: CDR1 SGHTA, CDR2 FQGNSA. Between the trimmed V and J ends, which lost 3 bases and 4 bases, there was a span of 7 bases. The CDR3 totals 13 residues. In DNA, the CDR3 is TGTGCCAGCAGCTTGTGGAGTAATCAGCCCCAGCATTTT. Translation gives CASSLWSNQPQHF.

The chain is built from TRBV10-2 and TRBJ2-1, with 8 bases fitting TRBD1. Germline V lookup: CDR1 WSHSY, CDR2 SAAADI. The CDR3 sequence is 17 residues long. Trimming cost V 0 bases and J 0 bases; bases outside gene matches: 4. The CDR3 nucleotides read TGCGCCAGCAGTGAGTCGGGACAGGAAAGCTCCTACAATGAGCAGTTCTTC. Protein product: CASSESGQESSYNEQFF.

The chain employs TRBV7-9 and TRBJ2-3, with 12 bases aligning to TRBD2. V lost 4 bases to trimming and J lost 0 bases; unmatched junction nucleotides: 11. From germline, CDR1 is SEHNR and CDR2 FQNEAQ (reference sequence). There are 19 residues in the CDR3. The CDR3 reads CASSSRTSGVISSTDTQYF. The CDR3 nucleotides are TGTGCCAGCAGCTCACGGACTAGCGGGGTGATCTCTAGCACAGATACGCAGTATTTT. Filled out from reference TRBV7-9 and TRBJ2-3, the complete variable domain reads DTGVSQNPRHKITKRGQNVTFRCDPISEHNRLYWYRQTLGQGPEFLTYFQNEAQLEKSRLLSDRFSAERPKGSFSTLEIQRTEQGDSAMYLCASSSRTSGVISSTDTQYFGPGTRLTVL.